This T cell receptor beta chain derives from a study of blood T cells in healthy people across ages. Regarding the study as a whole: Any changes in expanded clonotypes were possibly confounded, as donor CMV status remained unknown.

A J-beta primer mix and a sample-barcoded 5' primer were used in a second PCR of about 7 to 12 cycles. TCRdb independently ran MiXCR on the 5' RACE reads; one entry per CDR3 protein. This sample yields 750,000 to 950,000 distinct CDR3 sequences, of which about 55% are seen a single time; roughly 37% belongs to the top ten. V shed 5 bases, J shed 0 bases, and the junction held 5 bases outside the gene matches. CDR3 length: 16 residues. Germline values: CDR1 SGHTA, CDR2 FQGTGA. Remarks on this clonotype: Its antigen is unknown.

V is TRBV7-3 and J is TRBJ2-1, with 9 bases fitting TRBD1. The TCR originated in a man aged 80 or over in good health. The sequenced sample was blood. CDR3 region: CASSTGQGHSYNEQFF. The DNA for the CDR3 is TGTGCCAGCAGCACGGGACAGGGCCACTCCTACAATGAGCAGTTCTTC.